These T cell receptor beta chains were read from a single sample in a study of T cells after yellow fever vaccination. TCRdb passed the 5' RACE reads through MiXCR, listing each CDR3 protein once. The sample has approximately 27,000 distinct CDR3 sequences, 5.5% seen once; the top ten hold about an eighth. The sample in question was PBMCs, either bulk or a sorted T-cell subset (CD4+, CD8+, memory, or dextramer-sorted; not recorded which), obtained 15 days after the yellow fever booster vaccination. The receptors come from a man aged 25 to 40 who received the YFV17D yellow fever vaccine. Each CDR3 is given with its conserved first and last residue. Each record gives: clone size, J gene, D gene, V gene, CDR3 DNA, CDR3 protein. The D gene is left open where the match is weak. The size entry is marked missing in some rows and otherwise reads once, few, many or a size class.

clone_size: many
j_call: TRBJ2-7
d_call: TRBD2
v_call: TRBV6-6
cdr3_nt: TGTGCCAGCAGTTACTCCGTTTCGGCTAGCGGGAGGGCCGGGGAGCAGTACTTC
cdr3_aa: CASSYSVSASGRAGEQYF

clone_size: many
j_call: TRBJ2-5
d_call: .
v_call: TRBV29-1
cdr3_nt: TGCAGCGTTGGAGAGGGGAGATGGGAGACCCAGTACTTC
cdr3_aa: CSVGEGRWETQYF

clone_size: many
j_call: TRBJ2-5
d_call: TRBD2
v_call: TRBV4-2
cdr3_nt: TGTGCCAGCAGCCAAGATCTAGGGACTAGCGGGAGGCAAAAAGAGACCCAGTACTTC
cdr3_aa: CASSQDLGTSGRQKETQYF

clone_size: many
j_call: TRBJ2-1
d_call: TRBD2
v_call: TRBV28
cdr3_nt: TGTGCCAGCAGTTCCCCGGCTGGACTAGCGGGAAACCAGTTCTTC
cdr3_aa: CASSSPAGLAGNQFF

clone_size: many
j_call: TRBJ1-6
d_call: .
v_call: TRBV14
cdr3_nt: TGTGCCAGCAGCCAAGATAGCCCTAATTCACCCCTCCACTTT
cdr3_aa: CASSQDSPNSPLHF

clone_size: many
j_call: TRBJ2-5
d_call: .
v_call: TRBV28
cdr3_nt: TGTGCCAGCAGTTCCCCTCATTGGGGAGGAGAGACCCAGTACTTC
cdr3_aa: CASSSPHWGGETQYF

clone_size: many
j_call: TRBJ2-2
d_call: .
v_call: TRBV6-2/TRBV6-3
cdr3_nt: TGTGACAGGTCGGCGTACACCGGGGAGCTGTTTTTT
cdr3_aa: CDRSAYTGELFF

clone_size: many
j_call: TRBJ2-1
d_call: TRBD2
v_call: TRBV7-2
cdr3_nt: TGTGCCAGCAGCTTAGCCCGGGGGGGAGCGAGGGCCTACAATGAGCAGTTCTTC
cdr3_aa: CASSLARGGARAYNEQFF

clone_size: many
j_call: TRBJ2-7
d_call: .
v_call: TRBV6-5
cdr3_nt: TGTGCCAGCAGTTCCGACTTGTACGAGCAGTACTTC
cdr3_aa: CASSSDLYEQYF

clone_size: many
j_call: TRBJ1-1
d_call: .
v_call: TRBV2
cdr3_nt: TGTGCCAGCAGTGGCCCCACAGTAGGGACTGAAGCTTTCTTT
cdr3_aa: CASSGPTVGTEAFF

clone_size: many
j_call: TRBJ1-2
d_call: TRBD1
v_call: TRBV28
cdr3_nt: TGTGCCAGCAGTTTAAACAGGGGAGACTATGGCTACACCTTC
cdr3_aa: CASSLNRGDYGYTF

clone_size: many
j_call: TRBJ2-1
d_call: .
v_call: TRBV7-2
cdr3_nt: TGTGCCAGCAGATTAAACAATGAGCAGTTCTTC
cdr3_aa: CASRLNNEQFF

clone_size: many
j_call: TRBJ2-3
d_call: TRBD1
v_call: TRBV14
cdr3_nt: TGTACCAGCAGCCAAGATGACGAGACAGGGAAACCCCACACAGATACGCAGTATTTT
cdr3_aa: CTSSQDDETGKPHTDTQYF

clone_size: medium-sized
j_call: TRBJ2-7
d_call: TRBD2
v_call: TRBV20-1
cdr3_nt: TGCAGTGCTACGGGGGGGAGATACGAGCAGTACTTC
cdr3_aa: CSATGGRYEQYF

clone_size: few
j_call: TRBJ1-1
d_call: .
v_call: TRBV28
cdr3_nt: TGTGCCAGCGACAGTTCGAACACTGAAGCTTTCTTT
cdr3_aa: CASDSSNTEAFF

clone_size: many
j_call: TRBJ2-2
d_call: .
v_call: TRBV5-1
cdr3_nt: TGCGCCAGCAGCTTGGAACAAGTACGGGGCGTAAACACCGGGGAGCTGTTTTTT
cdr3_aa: CASSLEQVRGVNTGELFF

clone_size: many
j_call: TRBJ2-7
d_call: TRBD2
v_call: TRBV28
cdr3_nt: TGTGCCAGCAGTTTAGTCTTCCGGACTAGCGGGGGGACGCAAGACGAGCAGTACTTC
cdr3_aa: CASSLVFRTSGGTQDEQYF

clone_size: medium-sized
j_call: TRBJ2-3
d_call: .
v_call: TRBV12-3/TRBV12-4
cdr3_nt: TGTGCCAGCAGTCTGGACCGTTCAGATACGCAGTATTTT
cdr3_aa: CASSLDRSDTQYF

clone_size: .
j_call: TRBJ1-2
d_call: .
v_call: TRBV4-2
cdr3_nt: TGTGCCAGCAGCCGCACTATTACGGCCACACTATACCGGGACAACCTTAACTATGGCTACACCTTC
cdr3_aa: CASSRTITATLYRDNLNYGYTF

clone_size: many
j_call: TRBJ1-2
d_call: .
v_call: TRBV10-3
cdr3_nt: TGTGCCATCAGTGAGGCAGGATATGGCTACACCTTC
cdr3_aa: CAISEAGYGYTF

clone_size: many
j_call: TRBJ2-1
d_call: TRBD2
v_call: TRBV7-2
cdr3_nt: TGTGCCAGCAGCTTTGTCCTAGCGGCAAATGAGCAGTTCTTC
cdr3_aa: CASSFVLAANEQFF

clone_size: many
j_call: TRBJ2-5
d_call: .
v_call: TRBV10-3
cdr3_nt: TGTGCCATCAGTGCCACGGGGGTCCAAGAGACCCAGTACTTC
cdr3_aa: CAISATGVQETQYF

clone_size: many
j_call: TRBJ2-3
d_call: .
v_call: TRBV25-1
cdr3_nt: TGTGCCAGCAGTGAACCCGTCACAGATACGCAGTATTTT
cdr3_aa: CASSEPVTDTQYF

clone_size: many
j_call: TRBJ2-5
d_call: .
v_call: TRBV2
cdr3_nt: TGTGCCAGCAGAGACCGGGCCGCCGGGGTTGCGGCCCAGTACTTC
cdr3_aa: CASRDRAAGVAAQYF

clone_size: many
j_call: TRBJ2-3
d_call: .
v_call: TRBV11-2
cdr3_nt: TGTGCCAGCAGTTCTGCGGCCAGCACAGATACGCAGTATTTT
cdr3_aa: CASSSAASTDTQYF